One sample yielded the 6 T cell receptor beta chains listed below, sequenced in a study of CD8+CD57+ T cells in acquired aplastic anemia (dated by TCRdb to the late 2010s). Instrument used: Illumina HiSeq 2000. Genomic DNA served as template for TCR beta VDJ combination and CDR3 sequence profiling. The public sequencing data were trimmed at Q25 with fastp and processed into clonotypes with MiXCR by TCRdb, which kept only in-frame beta chains. Identical CDR3 protein sequences are pooled into one entry, listed with their most common genes and DNA. The sample table holds about 170,000 distinct CDR3 sequences, of which 40% to 55% were seen once. The ten top clones hold 0.85% to 1.2% of the sample. The patients picked for sequencing were ones in whom flow cytometry had shown an expansion of CD8+CD57+ cells. Material for sequencing was sorted CD4+, CD8+, or CD8+CD57+ T cells (not recorded which) from PBMCs. The receptors here all came from a human donor with aplastic anemia.

This clonotype was seen just once. The rearrangement joins TRBV14 to TRBJ2-3; either TRBD1 or TRBD2 may fit D (6 bases each). The germline CDR1 and CDR2 sequences are SGHDN and FVKESK. The CDR3 covers 12 residues. Trimming left V 1 base short and J 10 bases short, with 9 bases between. The CDR3 loop is CASSQGGASQYF. CDR3 in DNA: TGTGCCAGCAGCCAAGGGGGGGCTTCGCAGTATTTT.

In its sample, this clonotype was seen a few times. The rearrangement links TRBV20-1 to TRBJ2-5, with 9 bases fitting TRBD2. From germline, CDR1 is DFQATT and CDR2 SNEGSKA (reference sequence). There are 14 residues in the CDR3. Losses at the gene ends were 3 bases for V and 3 bases for J; bases not matched to a gene: 5. This CDR3 is CSASRLAEKETQYF. CDR3 nucleotides: TGCAGTGCTAGTAGACTAGCGGAAAAAGAGACCCAGTACTTC.

This clonotype was detected many times. The chain combines TRBV12-3 or TRBV12-4 with TRBJ1-1, with D unresolved. V was trimmed by 3 bases and J by 5 bases, leaving 13 bases between them. This CDR3 is built from 14 residues. CDR3 nucleotides: TGTGCCAGCAGTTTTTGGAGGGTTGAGACTGAAGCTTTCTTT. Translated: CASSFWRVETEAFF.

This clonotype occurred a few times. The chain joins TRBV20-1 to TRBJ1-1, with a tentative D call TRBD1 (5 bases). Germline V gene sequence: CDR1 DFQATT, CDR2 SNEGSKA (reference sequence). The CDR3 contains 16 residues. V dropped 0 bases and J dropped 3 bases, with 17 bases sitting between them. This CDR3 is CSARDSVGGEHTEAFF. As DNA, the CDR3 is TGCAGTGCTAGAGATTCCGTTGGGGGGGAGCACACTGAAGCTTTCTTT.

The chain carries TRBV27 and TRBJ1-1; D not resolved. V lost 3 bases and J lost 8, with 7 bases in between. The CDR3 covers 11 residues. Germline loops: CDR1 MNHEY, CDR2 SMNVEV (reference sequence). The CDR3 spells CASSFGLEAFF. In nucleotides, the CDR3 is TGTGCCAGCAGTTTTGGGCTGGAAGCTTTCTTT.

J is TRBJ1-3 and V is TRBV7-3; D unresolved. Between the trimmed V and J ends, which lost 5 bases and 0 bases, there was a span of 11 bases. Per the germline V gene, CDR1 is SGHTA and CDR2 is FQGTGA. The CDR3 extends over 15 amino acids. CDR3 bases: TGTGCCAGCAGCCGAACGTCCGACTCTGGAAACACCATATATTTT. It is translated as CASSRTSDSGNTIYF.